This T cell receptor beta chain was identified in a study of blood T cell repertoires in COVID-19. Looking at the study overall: Whether acute or convalescent, the COVID-19 samples came from the United States, Italy and Spain.

This clone was detected only once. As originally analysed: For nucleated cells, counts were estimated from reference gene primer amplification. TCRdb's copy holds only in-frame clones and misses some; the assay was immunoSEQ multiplex PCR. The DNA gave D and trimming, while V, J and clone size come from that table. The repertoire holds about 130,000 clones, with 87% as singletons. CDR1 is MDHEN, CDR2 SYDVKM, per germline. This CDR3 has 15 residues. V was cut by 6 bases and J by 14 bases, with 26 bases left in between. The sequence derives from a middle-aged man with active COVID-19. The genes are TRBV28 and TRBJ2-1; TRBD2 is a possible D gene (8 bases). Source material: peripheral blood. CDR3 in amino acids: CASSSGGGAAIVEFF. DNA of the CDR3: TGTGCCAGCAGCTCGGGAGGGGGCGCAGCTATTGTGGAGTTCTTC. The complete variable domain, with remaining parts taken from reference TRBV28 and TRBJ2-1, reads DVKVTQSSRYLVKRTGEKVFLECVQDMDHENMFWYRQDPGLGLRLIYFSYDVKMKEKGDIPEGYSVSREKKERFSLILESASTNQTSMYLCASSSGGGAAIVEFFGPGTRLTVL.